This T cell receptor beta chain was sequenced in a study of blood T cell repertoires in COVID-19. Study-level information: Sites in the United States, Italy and Spain provided acute and convalescent COVID-19 samples. T cells, B-cell-depleted T cells, or PBMCs supplied cDNA or gDNA.

Authors' analysis steps: How many nucleated cells were present was estimated from reference gene primer amplification. TCRdb keeps only in-frame clones here, not all; method: immunoSEQ multiplex PCR. V, J and clone size are those of that table, while D and trimming were read from the DNA. The repertoire holds about 150,000 clones, with about 85% as singletons. J was trimmed by 3 bases and V by 0 bases; bases with no gene match: 1. Germline values: CDR1 SGDLS, CDR2 YYNGEE. The CDR3 covers 15 residues. The sequence derives from a woman aged 60 to 75 with active or convalescent COVID-19. V gene TRBV9 combines with J gene TRBJ2-1; 9 bases are shared with TRBD1. Material for sequencing was peripheral blood. The CDR3 loop is CASSVGQGVYNEQFF. The CDR3 DNA reads TGTGCCAGCAGCGTAGGACAGGGGGTCTACAATGAGCAGTTCTTC.